These T cell receptor beta chains were read from a single sample in a study of cytotoxic CD8 clonotypes in ibrutinib-treated CLL. Sequencing was performed with immunoSEQ multiplex PCR; in TCRdb, only in-frame clones are kept and a portion is missing. The sample carries 11,000 to 15,000 clones, around 48% recorded once. Sequencing was performed on PBMCs, taken at an approximately 22-month disease-progression time point, from a patient treated with ibrutinib. These receptors all stem from a human donor with chronic lymphocytic leukemia. CDR3s include the opening cysteine and the closing phenylalanine or tryptophan. The D gene is left open where the match is weak. Some rows have no size entry. The others give once, few or many, or a class for an expanded clone.

TRBV28	TRBD1	TRBJ2-2	medium-sized	CATRGQVTGELFF	TGTGCCACGCGGGGACAGGTGACCGGGGAGCTGTTTTTT
TRBV11-3	.	TRBJ2-1	many	CASSLDGGHNEQFF	TGTGCCAGCAGCTTAGACGGGGGCCACAATGAGCAGTTCTTC
TRBV15	TRBD1	TRBJ2-5	once	CATSATGGDGETQYF	TGTGCCACCAGCGCCACAGGGGGCGACGGAGAGACCCAGTACTTC
TRBV27	TRBD1	TRBJ2-3	few	CASSRTGITDTQYF	TGTGCCAGCAGCCGGACAGGGATCACAGATACGCAGTATTTT
TRBV25-1	TRBD1	TRBJ2-1	.	CASSGGQGRDEQFF	TGTGCCAGCAGTGGGGGACAGGGGAGGGATGAGCAGTTCTTC
TRBV10-2	.	TRBJ2-1	.	CASTRLVLSGPEYNEQFF	TGCGCCAGCACCCGCTTAGTTTTGTCGGGGCCAGAATACAATGAGCAGTTCTTC
TRBV2	TRBD1	TRBJ1-2	.	CASSGDRTVTNYGYTF	TGTGCCAGCAGTGGGGACAGGACTGTTACTAACTATGGCTACACCTTC
TRBV19	.	TRBJ2-7	.	CASSTDRTSTYEQYF	TGTGCCAGTAGTACGGACCGGACAAGTACCTACGAGCAGTACTTC
TRBV7-9	TRBD1	TRBJ1-2	few	CASSSRDRDNYGYTF	TGTGCCAGCAGCTCCCGAGACAGGGACAACTATGGCTACACCTTC
TRBV7-9	TRBD1	TRBJ1-1	few	CASKGQGVTEAFF	TGTGCCAGCAAGGGACAGGGGGTCACTGAAGCTTTCTTT
TRBV10-2	.	TRBJ2-7	.	CASHSGYSYEQYF	TGCGCCAGCCACTCGGGTTACTCCTACGAGCAGTACTTC